This passage covers 17 T cell receptor beta chains from one sample sequenced in a study of graft-versus-host responses after intestinal transplantation. Using immunoSEQ multiplex PCR, the repertoire was profiled, and TCRdb retains in-frame clones only, with some absent. This sample yields about 130,000 clones, of which more than 90% are seen a single time; roughly 0.17% belongs to the top ten. Their antigens remain unidentified. Sequenced here: unstimulated CD4+ T cells sorted from spleen or lymph node cells, sampled before intestinal transplant. Source of these receptors: a human donor who received an intestinal transplant.

The V call is TRBV5-4, the J call TRBJ1-1; 7 bases align to TRBD1. Germline loops: CDR1 SGHNT, CDR2 YYREEE (reference sequence). The CDR3 is 14 amino acids. Trimming took 0 bases from V and 4 from J; bases not matched to a gene: 3. The CDR3 loop is CASSLGNRGTEAFF. The CDR3 nucleotides are TGTGCCAGCAGCTTGGGTAACAGGGGCACTGAAGCTTTCTTT. The full variable domain, rest sourced from reference TRBV5-4 and TRBJ1-1, is ETGVTQSPTHLIKTRGQQVTLRCSSQSGHNTVSWYQQALGQGPQFIFQYYREEENGRGNFPPRFSGLQFPNYSSELNVNALELDDSALYLCASSLGNRGTEAFFGQGTRLTVV.

The V gene is TRBV6-7, the J gene TRBJ1-5, with D possibly being TRBD1 (5 bases). TRBV6-7 is an open reading frame whose function is uncertain. Trimming removed 0 bases at V and 9 bases at J, with 21 bases between. The CDR3 runs to 17 residues. The chain's CDR3 is CASSYSRTRVGDWPQHF. The CDR3 nucleotides are TGTGCCAGCAGTTACTCACGAACCAGGGTCGGGGATTGGCCCCAGCATTTT.

The J gene is TRBJ2-7, the V gene TRBV10-3, with 8 bases matching TRBD2. Losses at the gene ends were 3 bases for V and 0 bases for J; bases not matched to a gene: 4. The CDR3 spans 15 residues. Germline CDR1 ENHRY, CDR2 SYGVKD. CDR3 nucleotide sequence: TGTGCCATCAGTGAAGAGAGCGGGGGCTCCTACGAGCAGTACTTC. Its protein product is CAISEESGGSYEQYF.

The V and J genes are TRBV29-1 and TRBJ2-1, with 10 bases fitting TRBD1. Germline trimming cut 4 bases from V and 5 bases from J; bases unmatched to any gene: 5. CDR3 size: 14 residues. Germline CDR1 SQVTM, CDR2 ANQGSEA. The CDR3 sequence: CSVAGQGGNNEQFF. The CDR3 DNA is TGCAGCGTTGCCGGACAGGGGGGGAACAATGAGCAGTTCTTC.

CDR3 nucleotide sequence: TGTGCCAGCAGCTTGGTGGCGGGGTTGGGGAACACTGAAGCTTTCTTT. It encodes CASSLVAGLGNTEAFF. V is TRBV5-5 and J is TRBJ1-1; D is unresolved. Germline CDR1 and CDR2: SGHKS and YYEKEE (reference sequence). The V end lost 0 bases, the J end lost 1 base, and 13 bases lay between the germline ends. CDR3 length: 16 residues.

The V and J genes are TRBV15 and TRBJ1-4; no firm D call. V dropped 1 base and J dropped 6 bases, with 9 bases sitting between them. The CDR3 totals 14 residues. CDR1 and CDR2 from the germline V gene are LNHNV and YYDKDF (reference sequence). In nucleotides, the CDR3 is TGTGCCACCAGCAGAGCGGGGTATGATGAAAAACTGTTTTTT. Translated, it gives CATSRAGYDEKLFF.

V and J are TRBV5-1 and TRBJ1-2; no clear D. Germline CDR1 and CDR2: SGHRS and YFSETQ. The V end was cut by 1 base, the J end by 8 bases, with 12 bases between. The CDR3 is made up of 13 amino acids. The DNA for the CDR3 is TGCGCCAGCAGCTTGCTTAGGAATCGGGGCTACACCTTC. Translation gives CASSLLRNRGYTF.

The genes are TRBV5-6 and TRBJ1-2; D possibly corresponds to TRBD1 (6 bases). The CDR3 extends over 13 amino acids. Between the trimmed V and J ends, which lost 4 bases and 2 bases, there was a span of 9 bases. Per the germline V gene, CDR1 is SGHDT and CDR2 is YYEEEE. The CDR3 reads CASSPDRNYGYTF. CDR3 in DNA: TGTGCCAGCAGCCCCGACAGGAACTATGGCTACACCTTC. The variable domain in full, completed from reference TRBV5-6 and TRBJ1-2, reads DAGVTQSPTHLIKTRGQQVTLRCSPKSGHDTVSWYQQALGQGPQFIFQYYEEEERQRGNFPDRFSGHQFPNYSSELNVNALLLGDSALYLCASSPDRNYGYTFGSGTRLTVV.

The chain is built from TRBV7-8 and TRBJ1-6; D might be TRBD1 (5 bases). Germline V gene lookup returns CDR1 SGHVS and CDR2 FQNEAQ. V was cut by 2 bases and J by 7 bases, with 12 bases left in between. The CDR3 has 15 residues. The CDR3: CASSLTGVQNSPLHF. The CDR3 DNA is TGTGCCAGCAGCTTAACGGGGGTACAAAATTCACCCCTCCACTTT.

The rearrangement joins TRBV7-8 to TRBJ1-2; TRBD1 aligns across 9 bases. The CDR3 has 15 residues. The J segment lost 10 bases and the V segment lost 2 bases, leaving 11 bases of the junction unmatched. CDR1 and CDR2 from the germline V gene are SGHVS and FQNEAQ. This CDR3 is CASSLRVTGGRSYTF. The CDR3 region has the DNA TGTGCCAGCAGCTTACGAGTCACAGGGGGCCGATCCTACACCTTC.

The chain combines TRBV7-7 with TRBJ2-2, with D tentatively TRBD1 (6 bases). Trimming cost V 5 bases and J 6 bases, with 13 bases left between them. The CDR3 is 14 amino acids. Germline CDR1 is SSHAT and CDR2 is FNYEAQ (reference sequence). The CDR3 coding sequence is TGTGCCAGCAGCGTAACAGGGATCCCCGGGGAGCTGTTTTTT. Translated, it gives CASSVTGIPGELFF.

This rearrangement joins TRBV29-1 to TRBJ1-3; the D gene is possibly TRBD1 (5 bases). Trimming removed 0 bases from V and 4 bases from J, with 10 bases in between. CDR1 is SQVTM, CDR2 ANQGSEA, per germline. The CDR3 consists of 14 residues. This CDR3 is CSVEDRQLGNTIYF. DNA of the CDR3: TGCAGCGTTGAAGATCGACAGTTAGGAAACACCATATATTTT.

V usage is TRBV29-1 and J usage is TRBJ2-1, with D perhaps TRBD2 (6 bases). CDR1 SQVTM and CDR2 ANQGSEA come from the germline V gene. This CDR3 is 15 amino acids long. The V gene lost 6 bases and the J gene lost 0 bases, with 15 bases spanning the gap. The CDR3 nucleotides are TGCAGCGTGCGGAGGGGATTTAACTCCTACAATGAGCAGTTCTTC. Its protein product is CSVRRGFNSYNEQFF.

V is TRBV11-2 and J is TRBJ1-1, with TRBD1 matching 10 bases. This CDR3 spans 15 amino acids. The germline gives CDR1 SGHAT, CDR2 FQNNGV. Losses at the gene ends were 2 bases for V and 8 bases for J; bases not matched to a gene: 8. The CDR3 loop is CASSLIGQGGLEAFF. In nucleotides, the CDR3 is TGTGCCAGCAGCTTAATCGGACAGGGGGGATTAGAAGCTTTCTTT.

This chain links TRBV6-1 with TRBJ2-7, with TRBD1 matching over 12 bases. This CDR3 spans 14 amino acids. In germline, CDR1 is MNHNS, CDR2 SASEGT. V shed 8 bases, J shed 7 bases, and the junction held 9 bases outside the gene matches. The CDR3 protein is CASLTGTGGLEQYF. DNA for the CDR3: TGTGCCAGCTTAACCGGGACAGGGGGCTTGGAGCAGTACTTC.

This clone was seen more than once but under ten times. The rearrangement uses TRBV5-6 and TRBJ2-4; perhaps TRBD2 as D (5 bases). The CDR3 consists of 11 residues. CDR1 is SGHDT and CDR2 is YYEEEE in the germline V gene. Trimming shortened V by 3 bases and J by 9 bases, and 7 bases separated the two germline ends. CDR3 protein: CASSYGGIQYF. The DNA for the CDR3 is TGTGCCAGCAGCTACGGAGGCATTCAGTACTTC.

V and J are TRBV6-1 and TRBJ2-7; no clear D gene. This CDR3 has 16 residues. The germline V and J ends were trimmed by 3 bases and 2 bases, with 17 bases remaining between them. Germline V gene lookup returns CDR1 MNHNS and CDR2 SASEGT. CDR3 sequence reads: CASSDRRKAVTYEQYF. CDR3 nucleotide sequence: TGTGCCAGCAGTGATCGAAGGAAGGCGGTCACCTACGAGCAGTACTTC.